This TCR beta chain came from a study of identical twins. Each donor (without exception) was a healthy Caucasian. About this clonotype itself: What it binds is not known.

V dropped 8 bases and J dropped 3; count of bases not matched to a gene: 2. This CDR3 has 13 amino acids. Study observations and caveats: There were fewer insertions in abundant cord blood beta clonotypes, but memory repertoires showed no such pattern.

Template switching supplied a universal primer site; unique molecular identifiers were carried on the cDNA. TCRdb re-derived calls from the 5' RACE reads in MiXCR, one entry per CDR3 protein. The sample yields 570,000 or so distinct CDR3 sequences, roughly 9.9% seen once. In addition, the sample was reused for a study of yellow fever vaccine responses in identical twins. This second report adds: Twins reportedly mounted vaccine T cell responses that seemed partly convergent, partly personalized.

The receptor was isolated from a woman younger than 30 in good health. This sequence joins TRBV12-3 or TRBV12-4 and TRBJ2-2; TRBD2 agrees at 8 bases. The sample consisted of PBMCs. This chain's CDR3 is CASGAGDTGELFF. CDR3 nucleotide sequence: TGTGCCAGCGGAGCGGGAGACACCGGGGAGCTGTTTTTT.